Presented here are 2 T cell receptor beta chains from one specimen sequenced in a study of blood T cell repertoires in COVID-19. Repertoires were generated with immunoSEQ multiplex PCR, while TCRdb's copy carries only in-frame clones and drops some. The sample has some 160,000 clones; 84% are singletons. The material sequenced was peripheral blood. The receptors stem from a man between 65 and 80 years old with active or convalescent COVID-19.

The chain couples TRBV5-1 to TRBJ1-3; D is possibly TRBD1 (5 bases). V lost 5 bases and J lost 8, with 14 bases in between. The CDR3 runs 13 residues. The germline gives CDR1 SGHRS, CDR2 YFSETQ. The CDR3: CASRPGVLDTIYF. The CDR3 nucleotides read TGCGCCAGCAGGCCGGGGGTACTGGACACCATATATTTT.

The chain links TRBV19 to TRBJ2-2; 9 positions match TRBD1. The CDR3 loop spans 14 amino acids. J lost 7 bases, V lost 7 bases, and 7 bases had no gene match. Germline lookup yields CDR1 LNHDA and CDR2 SQIVND (reference sequence). The CDR3 protein is CASKPTGGRGELFF. DNA of the CDR3: TGTGCCAGTAAGCCGACAGGGGGGCGCGGGGAGCTGTTTTTT.